The rows below give T cell receptor beta chains drawn from one sample of a study of T cell changes during pregnancy in multiple sclerosis. Assay used: immunoSEQ multiplex PCR; TCRdb lists only in-frame clones, some missing. The sample has tens of thousands of clones; about 90% are singletons. Sequenced here: CD4+ T cells from peripheral blood mononuclear cells, sampled in the second trimester of pregnancy. These TCRs come from a female donor with multiple sclerosis, enrolled in a pregnancy study. The CDR3 runs from the conserved cysteine through the conserved F or W. The order of the fields is V gene, D gene, clone size, J gene, CDR3 protein, CDR3 DNA. D genes are given only for firm matches. The listing skips clone size in some rows; elsewhere it reads once, few, many or a size class.

>TRBV30|NA|NA|TRBJ1-2
CAWRLGVGGYTF
TGTGCCTGGAGACTAGGAGTTGGGGGCTACACCTTC
>TRBV2|TRBD2|few|TRBJ2-1
CASSYSSLAGVYNEQFF
TGTGCCAGCAGTTACAGTAGCCTAGCGGGTGTCTACAATGAGCAGTTCTTC
>TRBV12-5|TRBD2|NA|TRBJ2-7
CASGPSGSFDEQYF
TGTGCTAGTGGGCCGAGCGGGAGCTTTGATGAGCAGTACTTC
>TRBV7-3|TRBD1|NA|TRBJ2-1
CASSLLGQGYNEQFF
TGTGCCAGCAGCTTGTTGGGACAGGGCTACAATGAGCAGTTCTTC
>TRBV9|NA|NA|TRBJ2-2
CASSATGSTGELFF
TGTGCCAGCAGCGCTACAGGGTCCACCGGGGAGCTGTTTTTT
>TRBV6-6|NA|NA|TRBJ1-1
CASRRDSNTEAFF
TGTGCCAGCAGGAGAGACAGTAACACTGAAGCTTTCTTT
>TRBV7-2|NA|once|TRBJ2-2
CASRFPGHSTGELFF
TGTGCCAGCAGATTCCCGGGACATTCCACCGGGGAGCTGTTTTTT
>TRBV5-6|TRBD1|NA|TRBJ1-3
CASSFQGGGNTIYF
TGTGCCAGCAGCTTCCAGGGGGGCGGAAACACCATATATTTT
>TRBV29-1|NA|NA|TRBJ2-2
CSVGAGVNTGELFF
TGCAGCGTTGGAGCAGGGGTCAACACCGGGGAGCTGTTTTTT
>TRBV28|NA|NA|TRBJ2-5
CASSRDSLVETQYF
TGTGCCAGCAGTCGGGACTCCCTCGTGGAGACCCAGTACTTC
>TRBV18|NA|NA|TRBJ1-5
CASSPPGGDNQPQHF
TGTGCCAGCTCACCACCCGGCGGGGACAATCAGCCCCAGCATTTT
>TRBV5-1|NA|NA|TRBJ2-3
CASSLTDTQYF
TGCGCCAGCAGCCTCACAGATACGCAGTATTTT
>TRBV5-4|TRBD1|NA|TRBJ1-1
CASNSRQGPTEAFF
TGTGCCAGCAACTCCCGACAGGGCCCCACTGAAGCTTTCTTT
>TRBV7-9|NA|NA|TRBJ2-1
CASSFLTLEVSYNEQFF
TGTGCCAGCAGCTTCCTCACGTTGGAGGTTTCCTACAATGAGCAGTTCTTC
>TRBV5-1|TRBD1|once|TRBJ1-2
CASSLGGTGASNYGYTF
TGCGCCAGCAGCTTGGGGGGGACAGGAGCTTCTAACTATGGCTACACCTTC
>TRBV28|TRBD1|NA|TRBJ1-1
CASWDRNTEAFF
TGTGCCAGCTGGGACAGAAACACTGAAGCTTTCTTT
>TRBV7-3|TRBD1|NA|TRBJ2-7
CASRPLRQGEDYEQYF
TGTGCCAGCAGACCCCTTAGACAGGGTGAGGACTACGAGCAGTACTTC
>TRBV5-1|NA|NA|TRBJ2-1
CASSLTGQGKFF
TGCGCCAGCAGCTTGACGGGGCAGGGGAAGTTCTTC
>TRBV27|NA|NA|TRBJ1-4
CASSFQSNEKLFF
TGTGCCAGCAGTTTCCAGTCTAATGAAAAACTGTTTTTT
>TRBV5-1|TRBD2|NA|TRBJ2-1
CASSFLGLAGGIYNEQFF
TGCGCCAGCAGCTTTTTGGGACTAGCGGGGGGGATCTACAATGAGCAGTTCTTC
>TRBV7-9|TRBD2|NA|TRBJ2-3
CASSPIGLAEGDTQYF
TGTGCCAGCTCCCCTATAGGTCTAGCGGAGGGAGATACGCAGTATTTT
>TRBV28|TRBD2|NA|TRBJ2-7
CASRRLAGGYEQYF
TGTGCCAGCAGGCGACTAGCGGGAGGCTACGAGCAGTACTTC
>TRBV21-1|NA|NA|TRBJ1-3
CASSARDREDWNTIYF
TGTGCCAGCAGCGCACGGGACAGGGAGGATTGGAACACCATATATTTT
>TRBV20-1|TRBD1|NA|TRBJ2-7
CSVTGKVGQYF
TGCAGTGTGACAGGGAAGGTCGGGCAGTACTTC
>TRBV19|NA|NA|TRBJ1-1
CASSPRGPMNTEAFF
TGTGCCAGTAGCCCCAGGGGACCCATGAACACTGAAGCTTTCTTT
>TRBV10-2|TRBD1|once|TRBJ2-7
CASSLTGARYEQYF
TGCGCCAGCAGTCTGACAGGGGCGCGCTACGAGCAGTACTTC
>TRBV19|TRBD2|NA|TRBJ2-5
CASSITSGGQETQYF
TGTGCCAGTAGTATTACTAGCGGGGGACAAGAGACCCAGTACTTC
>TRBV30|TRBD2|NA|TRBJ2-5
CAWGLAGGGETQYF
TGTGCCTGGGGGCTAGCGGGGGGAGGTGAGACCCAGTACTTC
>TRBV5-4|NA|NA|TRBJ1-3
CASSLMTASGNTIYF
TGTGCCAGCAGCTTAATGACAGCCTCTGGAAACACCATATATTTT
>TRBV5-1|NA|NA|TRBJ2-5
CASSFQAGRGETQYF
TGCGCCAGCAGCTTCCAAGCGGGGAGGGGGGAGACCCAGTACTTC
>TRBV7-9|NA|few|TRBJ1-1
CASIPPRPGMNTEAFF
TGTGCCAGCATCCCCCCCCGGCCAGGCATGAACACTGAAGCTTTCTTT
>TRBV6-6|NA|NA|TRBJ1-1
CASSYSGVNTEAFF
TGTGCCAGCAGTTACTCGGGAGTGAACACTGAAGCTTTCTTT
>TRBV29-1|TRBD1|once|TRBJ2-3
CSVHGGTGPDTQYF
TGCAGCGTTCATGGGGGGACAGGGCCAGATACGCAGTATTTT
>TRBV18|TRBD1|NA|TRBJ2-5
CASSLDRGQETQYF
TGTGCCAGCTCACTCGACAGGGGCCAAGAGACCCAGTACTTC
>TRBV30|TRBD1|NA|TRBJ1-2
CAWRGDRGNGYTF
TGTGCCTGGAGGGGCGACAGGGGAAATGGCTACACCTTC
>TRBV5-4|NA|NA|TRBJ2-3
CASSLVPAGRNTQYF
TGTGCCAGCAGCTTGGTTCCGGCGGGGCGAAATACGCAGTATTTT
>TRBV29-1|NA|few|TRBJ1-1
CSVNPDMVNTEAFF
TGCAGCGTTAACCCGGACATGGTGAACACTGAAGCTTTCTTT
>TRBV6-1|TRBD2|NA|TRBJ2-3
CASSVGLASSTDTQYF
TGTGCCAGCAGTGTCGGACTAGCTTCAAGCACAGATACGCAGTATTTT
>TRBV1|NA|NA|TRBJ2-4
CTSSLNARGTAAKNIQYF
TGCACCAGCAGCCTTAACGCTAGGGGGACCGCGGCCAAAAACATTCAGTACTTC
>TRBV7-9|TRBD2|NA|TRBJ2-1
CASSFLTSGLNEQFF
TGTGCCAGCAGCTTTTTAACTAGCGGGTTAAATGAGCAGTTCTTC
>TRBV7-9|NA|NA|TRBJ1-2
CASSLGTDYGYTF
TGTGCCAGCAGCTTAGGGACAGACTATGGCTACACCTTC
>TRBV6-1|TRBD2|NA|TRBJ2-1
CASSILAGVVEQFF
TGTGCCAGCAGTATACTAGCGGGAGTGGTTGAGCAGTTCTTC
>TRBV5-1|NA|NA|TRBJ1-2
CASSREISGNDNYGYTF
TGCGCCAGCAGCCGAGAAATATCTGGTAACGATAACTATGGCTACACCTTC
>TRBV7-2|TRBD2|NA|TRBJ2-1
CASSLETGGLNEQFF
TGTGCCAGCAGCTTAGAAACGGGAGGGCTAAATGAGCAGTTCTTC
>TRBV5-1|NA|NA|TRBJ2-5
CASSSRQGGRQETQYF
TGCGCCAGCAGCTCACGACAGGGCGGGAGGCAAGAGACCCAGTACTTC
>TRBV11-2|TRBD2|NA|TRBJ2-5
CASSLGSGTYQETQYF
TGTGCCAGCAGCCTGGGGAGCGGGACGTACCAAGAGACCCAGTACTTC
>TRBV5-1|NA|NA|TRBJ1-1
CASSFRLQGLGNTEAFF
TGCGCCAGCAGCTTTCGGCTGCAGGGTCTAGGGAACACTGAAGCTTTCTTT
>TRBV18|NA|NA|TRBJ2-7
CASSPGGSYEQYF
TGTGCCAGCTCACCAGGAGGGTCCTACGAGCAGTACTTC
>TRBV7-6|TRBD1|NA|TRBJ1-2
CASSPGTGGAHGYTF
TGTGCCAGCAGTCCCGGGACAGGGGGCGCCCATGGCTACACCTTC
>TRBV9|NA|NA|TRBJ2-5
CASSVTDRQETQYF
TGTGCCAGCAGCGTAACGGACAGACAAGAGACCCAGTACTTC
>TRBV2|TRBD2|NA|TRBJ2-2
CASSWRTSGRSTGELFF
TGTGCCAGCAGTTGGCGGACTAGCGGGAGGAGCACCGGGGAGCTGTTTTTT
>TRBV4-2|TRBD1|NA|TRBJ1-4
CASSKDRGLATNEKLFF
TGTGCCAGCAGTAAGGACAGGGGGCTTGCAACTAATGAAAAACTGTTTTTT
>TRBV30|NA|once|TRBJ1-5
CAWSLSDGGNQPQHF
TGTGCCTGGAGTTTATCGGACGGGGGCAATCAGCCCCAGCATTTT
>TRBV9|TRBD1|NA|TRBJ1-3
CASSPGGAGNTIYF
TGTGCCAGTAGTCCAGGGGGCGCAGGAAACACCATATATTTT
>TRBV5-5|TRBD1|NA|TRBJ2-7
CASSLEDRVYEQYF
TGTGCCAGCAGCTTGGAGGACAGGGTGTACGAGCAGTACTTC
>TRBV28|NA|NA|TRBJ1-2
CASSLTATNYGYTF
TGTGCCAGCAGTTTAACGGCGACAAACTATGGCTACACCTTC
>TRBV28|TRBD1|NA|TRBJ1-2
CASSFLTGGAYGYTF
TGTGCCAGCAGTTTCTTAACAGGGGGGGCCTATGGCTACACCTTC
>TRBV27|NA|NA|TRBJ2-7
CASARPGAYEQYF
TGTGCCAGCGCCCGCCCGGGGGCCTACGAGCAGTACTTC
>TRBV7-2|NA|NA|TRBJ2-7
CASSFRDEQYF
TGTGCCAGCAGCTTCCGCGACGAGCAGTACTTC